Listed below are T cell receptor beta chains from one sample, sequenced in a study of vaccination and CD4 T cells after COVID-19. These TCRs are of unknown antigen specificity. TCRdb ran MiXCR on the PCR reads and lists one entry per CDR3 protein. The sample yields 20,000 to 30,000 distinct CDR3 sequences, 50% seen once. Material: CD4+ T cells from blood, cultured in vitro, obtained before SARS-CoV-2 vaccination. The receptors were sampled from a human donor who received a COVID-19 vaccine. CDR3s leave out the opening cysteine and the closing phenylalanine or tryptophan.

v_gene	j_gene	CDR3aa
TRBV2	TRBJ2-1	ASSPTGVMDEQF
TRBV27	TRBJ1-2	ASPRQGAGGGYT
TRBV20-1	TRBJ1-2	SALNKDSHGYT
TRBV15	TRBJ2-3	ATSIGQTSGTDTQY
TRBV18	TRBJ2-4	ASSDYLLGNIQY
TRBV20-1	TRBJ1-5	SARGGRVSNQPQH
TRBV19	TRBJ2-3	ASSVASGRSSDTQY
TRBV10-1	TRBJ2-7	ASSEMASGVHEQY
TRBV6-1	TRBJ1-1	ASTLMQGSTEAF
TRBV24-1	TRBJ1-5	ATSDPEEPQH
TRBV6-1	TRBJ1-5	ASSEGNQPQH
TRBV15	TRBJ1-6	ATSRDSGQHVTLH
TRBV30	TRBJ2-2	AWGGLMNTGELF
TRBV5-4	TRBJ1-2	ASSAGQGAGYGYT
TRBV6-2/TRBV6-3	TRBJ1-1	ASSPPGVTEAF
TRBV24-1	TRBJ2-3	ATSDMSGGHTDTQY
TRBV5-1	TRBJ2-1	ASRNSGGVYNEQF
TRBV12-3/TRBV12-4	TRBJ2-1	ASSLETGEQF
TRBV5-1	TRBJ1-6	ASSLGGYRMGPLH
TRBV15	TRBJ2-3	ATSSGLAGGLTQY
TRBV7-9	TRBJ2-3	ASSARRLAGIRDTQY
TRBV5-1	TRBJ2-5	ASSLGRKQETQY
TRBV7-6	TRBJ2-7	ASSRRAQGTYEQY
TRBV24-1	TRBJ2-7	ATSDAQRLYREDDEQY
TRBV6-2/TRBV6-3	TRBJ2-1	ASSYQSSYNEQF
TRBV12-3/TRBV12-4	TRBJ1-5	ASTLGLHQPQH
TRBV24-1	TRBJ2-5	ATSVSTIQGQETQY
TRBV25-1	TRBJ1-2	ASSMGGYGYT
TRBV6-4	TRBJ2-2	ASSVTGDGELF
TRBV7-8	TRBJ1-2	ASSLAGAEDGYT
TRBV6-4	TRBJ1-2	ASSDSVGRNYGYT
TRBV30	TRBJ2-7	AWSAGGRRQY
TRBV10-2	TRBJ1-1	ASSDGRWQGPEAF
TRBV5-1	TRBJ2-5	ASSLGEFAETQY
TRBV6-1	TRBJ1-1	ASIYRDRGNTEAF
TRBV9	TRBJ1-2	ASSPGGAAGFYGYT
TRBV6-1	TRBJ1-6	ASSRAPADNSPLH
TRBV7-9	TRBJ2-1	ASSPQPRFDYNEQF
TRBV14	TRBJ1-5	ASRVTGEECQPQH
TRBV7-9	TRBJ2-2	ASSFRGGDTGELF
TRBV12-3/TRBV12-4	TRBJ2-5	ASSLVGGAGETQY
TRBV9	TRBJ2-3	ASSVVTSTDTQY
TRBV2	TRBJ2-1	ASSRLAEQF
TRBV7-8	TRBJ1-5	ASSFEGWDQPQH
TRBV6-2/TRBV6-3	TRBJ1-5	ASKASNRPQH
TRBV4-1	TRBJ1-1	ASSQESGRQVNTEAF
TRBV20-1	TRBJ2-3	SATSKRGRLSTDTQY
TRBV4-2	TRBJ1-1	ASSQGTNDGGAF
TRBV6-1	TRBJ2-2	ASSLTGPNTGELF
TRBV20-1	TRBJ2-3	SARPGGPTDTQY
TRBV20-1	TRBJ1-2	SALSRLGHGYT
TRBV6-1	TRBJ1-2	ATKLVVGSTSYGYT
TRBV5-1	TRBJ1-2	ASSLVSGGVIYGYT